A selection of T cell receptor beta chains follows, all from one sample in a study of cytomegalovirus exposure and HLA in healthy donors. This table comes from immunoSEQ multiplex PCR, and its TCRdb copy is limited to in-frame clones, with some not included. The repertoire consists of about 120,000 clones, with about 84% occurring once and the leading ten covering 2% to 2.5%. Material: PBMCs. These receptors all come from a woman aged 25 to 45 in good health and CMV-seronegative. Each CDR3 is given with its conserved first and last residue.

v_gene: TRBV5-8
CDR3aa: CASSPGGRNQPQHF

v_gene: TRBV27
CDR3aa: CASSLSGGPNQPQHF

v_gene: TRBV19
CDR3aa: CASSIPGNTYEQYF

v_gene: TRBV30
CDR3aa: CAWSFRETQYF

v_gene: TRBV12-5
CDR3aa: CASGLPKRDYRLRDTQYF

v_gene: TRBV9
CDR3aa: CASSHGLAGEETQYF

v_gene: TRBV27
CDR3aa: CASTPGQGSSPLHF

v_gene: TRBV4-3
CDR3aa: CASSEDLITPFTQFF

v_gene: TRBV18
CDR3aa: CASSPTGGIQPIEDYGYTF

v_gene: TRBV30
CDR3aa: CAWSRGRGTQETQYF

v_gene: TRBV6-5
CDR3aa: CASSSGWGDPNGYTF

v_gene: TRBV27
CDR3aa: CASSFSSVAADTQYF

v_gene: TRBV27
CDR3aa: CASRPRGAGELFF

v_gene: TRBV6-6
CDR3aa: CASRIRTEAFF

v_gene: TRBV11-2
CDR3aa: CASSRLSGVGDTEAFF

v_gene: TRBV2
CDR3aa: CASSDRGTSGTQYF

v_gene: TRBV4-1
CDR3aa: CASSRPGQGGYTF

v_gene: TRBV7-8
CDR3aa: CASSPDSGGANYGYTF

v_gene: TRBV13
CDR3aa: CASSLGTGALVETQYF

v_gene: TRBV7-2
CDR3aa: CASSLARQGNGNTIYF

v_gene: TRBV18
CDR3aa: CASSPGVQETQYF

v_gene: TRBV29-1
CDR3aa: CSVVRDREYGYTF

v_gene: TRBV25-1
CDR3aa: CASIPPGGYEQYF

v_gene: TRBV5-1
CDR3aa: CASSLGTNQPQHF

v_gene: TRBV19
CDR3aa: CASSTGTLNTEAFF

v_gene: TRBV7-9
CDR3aa: CASSLGGTPVGGYTF

v_gene: TRBV5-1
CDR3aa: CASSLGGTGGPYEQYF

v_gene: TRBV18
CDR3aa: CASSKPGQQETQYF

v_gene: TRBV27
CDR3aa: CASSSQKTNSPLHF

v_gene: TRBV30
CDR3aa: CAWSRGNEQFF

v_gene: TRBV9
CDR3aa: CASSVDLREETQYF

v_gene: TRBV5-5
CDR3aa: CASSPRTSGGAGETQYF

v_gene: TRBV5-1
CDR3aa: CASSRSGTSGPNTGELFF

v_gene: TRBV5-4
CDR3aa: CATETGQVNTEAFF

v_gene: TRBV19
CDR3aa: CASTPQGRTNEKLFF

v_gene: TRBV6-5
CDR3aa: CASRKTGGTEAFF

v_gene: TRBV5-8
CDR3aa: CASSLGLAVNTGELFF

v_gene: TRBV18
CDR3aa: CASSPVQGTLLREQYF

v_gene: TRBV30
CDR3aa: CAWSADGGGQPQHF

v_gene: TRBV11-2
CDR3aa: CASSLGTSGGAETQYF

v_gene: TRBV7-2
CDR3aa: CASSPTRVLGNTIYF

v_gene: TRBV9
CDR3aa: CASSVGQNYGYTF

v_gene: TRBV7-2
CDR3aa: CASSLSRATGSGNTIYF

v_gene: TRBV5-4
CDR3aa: CASSRRQDQETQYF

v_gene: TRBV5-1
CDR3aa: CASNPGHTDTQYF

v_gene: TRBV5-1
CDR3aa: CASRPDREGATLHF

v_gene: TRBV9
CDR3aa: CASSVLGQGAYNEQFF